The text below deals with one T cell receptor (beta chain). CDR3 length: 15 residues. The trim removed 4 bases at V and 2 bases at J, leaving 6 bases unmatched. The germline V gene has CDR1 LGHDT and CDR2 YNNKEL (reference sequence). The data were taken from a study of blood T cell repertoires in COVID-19. Looking at the study overall: The origin of the acute and convalescent COVID-19 samples was the United States, Italy and Spain. In each case, the material was cDNA or gDNA derived from T cells, B-cell-depleted T cells, or PBMCs.

In the authors' workflow: Estimation of nucleated cell counts was performed using reference gene primer amplification. Using immunoSEQ multiplex PCR, the repertoire was profiled, and TCRdb retains in-frame clones only, with some absent. The V and J calls and clone size were taken over from that table, and D and trimming were inferred from the DNA. This table has approximately 260,000 clones, about 90% appearing once. The chain recombines TRBV3-1 (or the pseudogene TRBV3-2) with TRBJ2-3, with 7 nucleotides matching TRBD2. Sequenced sample: peripheral blood. This clonotype originated in a man in his 60s who had recovered from COVID-19. The CDR3 spells CASSRQRGVTDTQYF. The CDR3 bases are TGTGCCAGCAGCCGACAACGGGGGGTCACAGATACGCAGTATTTT.